Listed below are T cell receptor beta chains from one sample, sequenced in a study of blood T cells in healthy people across ages. TCRdb independently ran MiXCR on the 5' RACE reads; one entry per CDR3 protein. The table records about 540,000 distinct CDR3 sequences, 24% of them present only once. These same data were also listed under a study on T cells of mothers and their children.

Material for sequencing was blood. These receptors originate from a boy younger than 18 in good health. Both conserved end residues are part of each CDR3. D genes are given only for firm matches. Rows give clone size only sometimes, using once, few, many, or a class for an expanded clone.

>TRBD1|.|TRBJ2-5|TRBV3-1
TGTGCCGGCAGCCATCGCATCCGGGACAGCGAAGAGACCCAGTACTTC
CAGSHRIRDSEETQYF
>.|.|TRBJ1-2|TRBV5-5
TGTGCCAGCAGGACGACACTACAGGGTCCTCATGGCTACACCTTC
CASRTTLQGPHGYTF
>TRBD1|once|TRBJ2-1|TRBV29-1
TGCAGCGTGACCTGGACAGGGAAACACTACAATGAGCAGTTCTTC
CSVTWTGKHYNEQFF
>.|.|TRBJ2-1|TRBV5-1
TGCGCCAGCAGCTTGGGGGCCGGGGTTGAGCAGTTCTTC
CASSLGAGVEQFF
>.|.|TRBJ1-5|TRBV4-3
TGCGCCAGCAGCCAGACGGTGACTGAGGGCAATCAGCCCCAGCATTTT
CASSQTVTEGNQPQHF
>.|.|TRBJ1-1|TRBV20-1
TGCAGTGCTAGACCAGGGGCCGGTGAAGCTTTCTTT
CSARPGAGEAFF
>.|.|TRBJ2-7|TRBV28
TGTGCCAGCAGTACAGGCGCGGAGGAGCAGTACTTC
CASSTGAEEQYF
>.|.|TRBJ2-1|TRBV20-1
TGCAGTGCTAGGCGAGGGCCGGGGAATGAGCAGTTCTTC
CSARRGPGNEQFF
>TRBD1|few|TRBJ2-1|TRBV7-9
TGTGCCAGCAGCTCCCGGGACAGGATATCAAATGAGCAGTTCTTC
CASSSRDRISNEQFF
>TRBD2|few|TRBJ2-1|TRBV29-1
TGCAGCGCCGGCCATAGCGGGGGGCAATACTACAATGAGCAGTTCTTC
CSAGHSGGQYYNEQFF
>.|.|TRBJ1-1|TRBV29-1
TGCAGCGTTCGTCCTGCGACCTCCAACACTGAAGCTTTCTTT
CSVRPATSNTEAFF
>TRBD2|.|TRBJ2-5|TRBV11-1
TGTGCCAGCAGCGCGGCCGGGACTAGCGGGAGATTAGGGTATGGAGAGACCCAGTACTTC
CASSAAGTSGRLGYGETQYF
>.|few|TRBJ2-4|TRBV18
TGTGCCAGCTCACCTTCGACATCATTGTTAGCCAAAAACATTCAGTACTTC
CASSPSTSLLAKNIQYF
>TRBD1|few|TRBJ2-4|TRBV5-6
TGTGCCAGCAGCTTGCCGCTAGGTAGGGGACAGGGCATTCAGTACTTC
CASSLPLGRGQGIQYF
>.|few|TRBJ2-3|TRBV7-3
TGTGCCAGTGCGGGACAAACCACAGATACGCAGTATTTT
CASAGQTTDTQYF
>.|.|TRBJ2-7|TRBV28
TGTGCCAGCAGTTTTACCAAATACGAGCAGTACTTC
CASSFTKYEQYF